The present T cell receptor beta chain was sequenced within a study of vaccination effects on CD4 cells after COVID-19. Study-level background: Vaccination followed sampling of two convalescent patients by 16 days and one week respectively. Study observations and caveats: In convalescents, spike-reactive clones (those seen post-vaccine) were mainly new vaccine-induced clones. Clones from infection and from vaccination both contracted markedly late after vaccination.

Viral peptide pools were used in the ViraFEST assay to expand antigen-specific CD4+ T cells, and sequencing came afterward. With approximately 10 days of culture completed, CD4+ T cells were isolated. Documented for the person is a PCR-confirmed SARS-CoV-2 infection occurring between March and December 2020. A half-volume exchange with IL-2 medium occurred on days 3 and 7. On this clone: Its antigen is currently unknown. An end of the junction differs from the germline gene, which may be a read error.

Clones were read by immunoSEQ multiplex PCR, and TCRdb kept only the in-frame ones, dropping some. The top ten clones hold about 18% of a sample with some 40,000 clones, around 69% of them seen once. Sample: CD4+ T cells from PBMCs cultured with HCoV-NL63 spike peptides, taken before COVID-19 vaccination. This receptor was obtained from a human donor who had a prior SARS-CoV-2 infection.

CDR3 protein: CASSPGFQETQYF. CDR3 sequence (DNA): TGTGCTAGCAGCCCGGGGTTCCAAGAGACCCAGTACTTC. The gene calls are TRBV7-7 and TRBJ2-5; D is possibly TRBD2 (5 bases). Germline lookup yields CDR1 SSHAT and CDR2 FNYEAQ (reference sequence). This CDR3 comprises 13 residues.